This T cell receptor beta chain was recorded in a study of T cells in Graves' hyperthyroidism and ophthalmopathy. This clonotype was seen ten or more times. Amplification yielded TCR beta CDR3 regions, with RNA transcripts as the source. Initially, a first-round RT-PCR of the TCR CDR3 employed the HTBI primer set. MiXCR was run by TCRdb on the multiplex PCR reads, yielding one entry per CDR3 protein. Of around 450,000 distinct CDR3 sequences detected, 15% to 18% appear once; the ten largest clones hold roughly 13%. Trimming left V 2 bases short and J 8 bases short, with 10 bases between. From germline, CDR1 is MNHNY and CDR2 SVGAGI (reference sequence). This CDR3 has 13 residues. An absence of ophthalmopathy progression within 18 months meant stable Graves' hyperthyroidism.

The sequencing input was blood. The clonotype originates from a woman in her late teens or twenties with Graves' hyperthyroidism. The chain couples TRBV6-6 to TRBJ2-1; D is unclear. The CDR3 bases are TGTGCCAGCAGTTACACCTCAGCCCATGAGCAGTTCTTC. It translates to CASSYTSAHEQFF.